The TCR beta chain under discussion was sequenced for a study of blood T cell repertoires in COVID-19. Study-wide background: Researchers got acute and convalescent COVID-19 samples from the United States, Italy and Spain. PBMCs, B-cell-depleted T cells, or T cells were the source of the cDNA or gDNA that made up the material.

In the original processing: Reference gene primers were amplified, and this amplification served to estimate nucleated cell counts. Libraries were prepared by immunoSEQ multiplex PCR; TCRdb keeps only in-frame clonotypes and omits some of them. V, J and clone size reflect that table, while D and trimming were determined from the DNA. The table includes 68,000 or so clones, about nine tenths detected once. CDR3 size: 15 residues. With 5 bases removed from V and 2 bases from J, the gap between germline ends came to 14 bases. Germline-derived CDR1 and CDR2 are SGHTA and FQGNSA. The sequence was collected from a man aged 50-60 years with active COVID-19. The chain couples TRBV7-2 to TRBJ2-3, with D possibly being TRBD1 (6 bases). The specimen sequenced was peripheral blood. CDR3 amino acids: CASSQSGAHTDTQYF. CDR3 bases: TGTGCCAGCAGCCAATCAGGGGCGCACACAGATACGCAGTATTTT.